The clone carrying this T cell receptor (beta chain) was detected ten times or more. Its antigen remains unidentified. The library labeled individual cDNA molecules by adding unique molecular identifiers to them. TCRdb processed the RACE reads anew with MiXCR; each CDR3 protein has one entry. The data contain about 98,000 distinct CDR3 sequences, about a tenth of them singletons. The CDR3 contains 13 residues. Deletions cut 9 bases from V and 2 bases from J, with 14 bases between. CDR1 and CDR2 from the germline V gene are LNHDA and SQIVND (reference sequence). The time point is: pre-sensitization, week 0. Treatment here: therapeutic diphenylcyclopropenone sensitization with weekly scalp DPC. Alopecia patients between 18 and 70 years old and suitable for DPC were used as donors. Total RNA was isolated from unfractionated whole blood. The sample comes from a study of human T cells and chemical hapten exposure. Broader study findings: No change in TCRs above 1 in 1000 frequency was produced by DPC sensitization.

The source material was whole blood, sampled in connection with sensitization to the hapten diphenylcyclopropenone (DPC). The clonotype comes from a woman aged 55-70 years with alopecia areata. Some clones in this sample may be carry-over from other donors' samples. The chain employs TRBV19 and TRBJ2-7, with D perhaps matching TRBD1 or TRBD2 (5 bases each). This CDR3 is CASSGWGPYEQYF. The CDR3 DNA reads as TGTGCCAGCTCCGGCTGGGGACCCTACGAGCAGTACTTC.